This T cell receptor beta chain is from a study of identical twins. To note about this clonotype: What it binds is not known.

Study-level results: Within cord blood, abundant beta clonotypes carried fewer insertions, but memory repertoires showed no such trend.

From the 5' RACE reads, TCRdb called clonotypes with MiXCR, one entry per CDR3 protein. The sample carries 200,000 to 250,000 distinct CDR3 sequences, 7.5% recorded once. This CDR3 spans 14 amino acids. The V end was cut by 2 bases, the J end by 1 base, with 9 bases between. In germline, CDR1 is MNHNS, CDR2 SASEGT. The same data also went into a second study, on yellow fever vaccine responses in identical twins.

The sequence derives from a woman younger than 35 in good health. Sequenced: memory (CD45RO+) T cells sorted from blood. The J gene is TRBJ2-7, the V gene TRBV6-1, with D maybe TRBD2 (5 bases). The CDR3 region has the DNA TGTGCCAGCAGTGAACTAGCCGAATCCTACGAGCAGTACTTC. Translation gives CASSELAESYEQYF.